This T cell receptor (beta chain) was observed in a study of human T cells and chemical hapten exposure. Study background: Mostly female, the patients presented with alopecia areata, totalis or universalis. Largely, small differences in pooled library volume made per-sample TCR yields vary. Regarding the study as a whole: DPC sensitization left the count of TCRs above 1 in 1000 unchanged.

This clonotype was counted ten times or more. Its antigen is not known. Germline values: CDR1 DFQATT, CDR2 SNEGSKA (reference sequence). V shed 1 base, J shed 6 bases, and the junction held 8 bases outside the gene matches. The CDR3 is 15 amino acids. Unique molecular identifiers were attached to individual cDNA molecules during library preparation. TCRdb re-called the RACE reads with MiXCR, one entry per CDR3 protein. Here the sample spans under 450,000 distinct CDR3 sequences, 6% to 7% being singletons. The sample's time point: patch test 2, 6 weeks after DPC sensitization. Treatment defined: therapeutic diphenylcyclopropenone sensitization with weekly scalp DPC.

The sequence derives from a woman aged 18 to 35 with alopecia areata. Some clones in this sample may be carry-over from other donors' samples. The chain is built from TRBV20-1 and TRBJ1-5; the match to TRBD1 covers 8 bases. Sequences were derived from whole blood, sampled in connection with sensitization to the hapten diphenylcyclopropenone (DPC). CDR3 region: CSARVDRGGSQPQHF. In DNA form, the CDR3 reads TGCAGTGCTAGAGTTGACAGGGGAGGTAGTCAGCCCCAGCATTTT.